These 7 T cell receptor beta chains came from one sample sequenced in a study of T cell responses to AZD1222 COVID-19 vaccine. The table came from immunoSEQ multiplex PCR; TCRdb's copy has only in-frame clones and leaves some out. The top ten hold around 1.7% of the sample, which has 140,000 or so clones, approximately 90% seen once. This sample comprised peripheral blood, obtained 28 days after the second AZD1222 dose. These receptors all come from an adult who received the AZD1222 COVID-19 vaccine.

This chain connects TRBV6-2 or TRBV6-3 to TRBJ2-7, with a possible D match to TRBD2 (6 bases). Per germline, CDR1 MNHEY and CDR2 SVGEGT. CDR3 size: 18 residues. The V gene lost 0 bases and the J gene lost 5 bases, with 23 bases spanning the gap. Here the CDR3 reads CASSYSRDSARRYHEQYF. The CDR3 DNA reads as TGTGCCAGCAGTTACTCGAGGGACTCGGCGAGGAGGTATCACGAGCAGTACTTC.

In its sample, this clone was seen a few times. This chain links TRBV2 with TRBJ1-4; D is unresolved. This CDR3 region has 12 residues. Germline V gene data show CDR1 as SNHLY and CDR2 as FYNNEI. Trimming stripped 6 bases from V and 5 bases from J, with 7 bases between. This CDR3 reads CASRGGNEKLFF. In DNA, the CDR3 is TGTGCCAGCAGGGGAGGGAATGAAAAACTGTTTTTT.

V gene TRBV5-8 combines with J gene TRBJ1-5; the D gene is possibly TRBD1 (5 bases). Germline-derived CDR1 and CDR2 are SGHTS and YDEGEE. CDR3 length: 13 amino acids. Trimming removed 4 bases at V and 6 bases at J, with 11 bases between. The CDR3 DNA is TGTGCCAGCAGCAGAGGGGCTGGTCAGCCCCAGCATTTT. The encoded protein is CASSRGAGQPQHF.

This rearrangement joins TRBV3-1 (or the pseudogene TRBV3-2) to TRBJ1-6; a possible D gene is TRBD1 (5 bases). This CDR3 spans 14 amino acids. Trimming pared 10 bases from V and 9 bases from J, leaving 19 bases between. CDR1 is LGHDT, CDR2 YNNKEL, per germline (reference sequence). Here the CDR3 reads CATAAKGTISPLHF. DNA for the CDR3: TGTGCCACCGCAGCCAAGGGGACCATTTCACCCCTCCACTTT.

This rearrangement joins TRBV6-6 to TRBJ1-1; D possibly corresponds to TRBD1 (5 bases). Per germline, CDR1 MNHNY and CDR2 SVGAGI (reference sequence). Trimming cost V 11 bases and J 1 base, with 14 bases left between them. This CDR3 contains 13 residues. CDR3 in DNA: TGTGCCGGGTCCCGCGGGGGGAACACTGAAGCTTTCTTT. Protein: CAGSRGGNTEAFF.

The DNA of the CDR3 is TGTGCCAGCAGCTTAGGCCCGGACTATTACAATGAGCAGTTCTTC. This codes for CASSLGPDYYNEQFF. The rearrangement joins TRBV7-2 to TRBJ2-1, with D perhaps TRBD2 (6 bases). Trimming cost V 1 base and J 4 bases, with 11 bases left between them. Looked up from germline, CDR1 is SGHTA and CDR2 is FQGNSA. The CDR3 covers 15 residues.

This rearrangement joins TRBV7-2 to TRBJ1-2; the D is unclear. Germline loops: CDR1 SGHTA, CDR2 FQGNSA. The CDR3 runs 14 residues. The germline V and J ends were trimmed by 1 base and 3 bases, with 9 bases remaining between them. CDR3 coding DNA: TGTGCCAGCAGCTTAGTTGTGCAGGACTATGGCTACACCTTC. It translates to CASSLVVQDYGYTF.